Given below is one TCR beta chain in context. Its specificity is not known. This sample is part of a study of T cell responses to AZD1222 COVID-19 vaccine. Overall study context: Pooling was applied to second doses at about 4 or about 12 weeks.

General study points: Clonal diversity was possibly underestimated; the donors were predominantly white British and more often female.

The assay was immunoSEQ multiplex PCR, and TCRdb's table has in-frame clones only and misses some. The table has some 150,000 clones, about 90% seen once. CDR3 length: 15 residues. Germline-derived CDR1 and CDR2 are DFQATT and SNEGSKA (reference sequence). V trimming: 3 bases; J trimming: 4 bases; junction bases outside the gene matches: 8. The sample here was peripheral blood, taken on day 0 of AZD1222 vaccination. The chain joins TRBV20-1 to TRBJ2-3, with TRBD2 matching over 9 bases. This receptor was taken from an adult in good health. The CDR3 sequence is CSASGGRARSDTQYF. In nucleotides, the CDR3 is TGCAGTGCTAGTGGCGGGAGGGCCCGGTCAGATACGCAGTATTTT.